One sample yielded the 2 T cell receptor beta chains listed below, sequenced in a study of shared clonotypes between healthy human individuals. Clones were sequenced by immunoSEQ multiplex PCR, and TCRdb holds only the in-frame ones, with some missing. The sample carries approximately 1,500,000 clones, around 98% recorded once. Source material: naive CD4+ T cells sorted from blood. Subset in this sample: CD45RA+ positively selected. The receptors derive from a man aged 25 to 40 in good health.

This rearrangement joins TRBV7-6 to TRBJ2-3; 8 bases are shared with TRBD1. Trimming at V came to 5 bases and at J to 0 bases, leaving 7 bases not matched to a gene. The germline CDR1 and CDR2 sequences are SGHVS and FNYEAQ. The CDR3 sequence is 16 residues long. This chain's CDR3 is CASSQWTGRSTDTQYF. Here the CDR3 DNA reads TGTGCCAGCAGCCAATGGACAGGGAGGAGCACAGATACGCAGTATTTT.

The chain combines TRBV7-9 with TRBJ2-1, with D hard to call. The CDR3 covers 13 residues. Germline CDR1 SEHNR, CDR2 FQNEAQ (reference sequence). V was shortened by 5 bases and J by 9 bases, with 14 bases between the two germline ends. CDR3 protein: CASSPFSLSEQFF. CDR3 DNA: TGTGCCAGCAGCCCCTTTAGTCTTAGTGAGCAGTTCTTC.